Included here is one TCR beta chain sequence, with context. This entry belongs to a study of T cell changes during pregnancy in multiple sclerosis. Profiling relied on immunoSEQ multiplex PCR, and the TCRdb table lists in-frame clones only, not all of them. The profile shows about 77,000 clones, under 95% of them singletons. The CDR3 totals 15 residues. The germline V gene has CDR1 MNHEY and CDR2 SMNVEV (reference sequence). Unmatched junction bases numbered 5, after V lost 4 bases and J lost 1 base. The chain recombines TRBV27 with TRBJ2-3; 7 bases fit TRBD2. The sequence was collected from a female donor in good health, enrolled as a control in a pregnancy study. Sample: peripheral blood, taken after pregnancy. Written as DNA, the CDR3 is TGTGCCAGCAGTTGGAGCAGCGGGGGCACAGATACGCAGTATTTT. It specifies CASSWSSGGTDTQYF.